Listed here are 29 T cell receptor beta chains from one sample, sequenced in a study of beta chain features in type 1 diabetes. Study-wide points: Shortening that was moderate but significant affected the TCRB CDR3s of Type 1 diabetes patients in all four CD4+ subsets.

Reverse transcribing all isolated RNA meant expressed TCRB transcripts were sequenced. Profiling relied on immunoSEQ multiplex PCR, and the TCRdb table lists in-frame clones only, not all of them. This sample has 55,000 to 80,000 clones, with just under 50% found just once. Antigens of these TCRs are unknown. The specimen sequenced was central memory CD4+ T cells from blood. These receptors were obtained from a young man with type 1 diabetes.

In its sample, this clone was seen a few times. The CDR3 region has the DNA TGTGCCAGTAGCTCCCTCCGAACAGGGGTATACGAGCAGTACTTC. This encodes CASSSLRTGVYEQYF. The J gene is TRBJ2-7, the V gene TRBV19; TRBD1 matches at 7 bases. This CDR3 comprises 15 residues. The junction had 12 bases not matched to a gene; V was cut back by 6 bases and J by 4 bases. Looked up from germline, CDR1 is LNHDA and CDR2 is SQIVND (reference sequence).

The sample holds one count of this clone. The J gene is TRBJ2-3, the V gene TRBV5-4; D may be TRBD2 (5 bases). The CDR3 loop spans 14 amino acids. V was clipped by 4 bases and J by 4 bases, with 13 bases between them. The V gene's germline CDR1 is SGHNT and CDR2 YYREEE (reference sequence). The DNA for the CDR3 is TGTGCCAGCAGCCCGAGCCGGGGAGCAGATACGCAGTATTTT. This translates into CASSPSRGADTQYF.

This rearrangement joins TRBV27 to TRBJ2-5, with a tentative D call TRBD2 (5 bases). The CDR3 covers 12 residues. V was trimmed by 9 bases and J by 0 bases, leaving 8 bases between them. From germline, CDR1 is MNHEY and CDR2 SMNVEV (reference sequence). The chain's CDR3 is CARQRYQETQYF. CDR3 nucleotides: TGTGCCAGACAGCGGTACCAAGAGACCCAGTACTTC.

There are a few counts of this clone. This chain links TRBV30 with TRBJ2-1; D call uncertain. Germline V CDR1 and CDR2: GTSNPN, SVGIG (reference sequence). The CDR3 has 12 amino acids. Here the CDR3 DNA reads TGTGCTTCACACCTGCAATACAATGAGCAGTTCTTC. Its protein is CASHLQYNEQFF.

This chain joins TRBV6-6 and TRBJ1-6, with 8 bases lining up with TRBD1. Germline V gene lookup returns CDR1 MNHNY and CDR2 SVGAGI (reference sequence). The CDR3 loop spans 15 amino acids. V shed 6 bases and J 4 bases; nucleotides not matched to a gene: 5. The CDR3 nucleotides read TGTGCCAGCAGCCGACAGGGGCCGTATAATTCACCCCTCCACTTT. This sequence encodes CASSRQGPYNSPLHF.

J is TRBJ1-1 and V is TRBV7-9; no clear D gene. CDR1 and CDR2 from the germline V gene are SEHNR and FQNEAQ (reference sequence). The V end lost 8 bases, the J end lost 7 bases, and 14 bases lay between the germline ends. The CDR3 runs 12 residues. This CDR3 reads CASDSGYNEAFF. The CDR3 DNA sequence: TGTGCCAGCGATTCAGGCTATAATGAAGCTTTCTTT.

The J gene is TRBJ2-7, the V gene TRBV27, with 8 bases lining up with TRBD2. Germline V CDR1 and CDR2: MNHEY, SMNVEV (reference sequence). The CDR3 runs 14 residues. Unmatched junction bases numbered 2, after V lost 2 bases and J lost 2 bases. The CDR3 sequence: CASSLIAGPYEQYF. The CDR3 DNA reads TGTGCCAGCAGTTTAATAGCGGGACCCTACGAGCAGTACTTC.

This clone was observed a few times. The genes are TRBV5-1 and TRBJ2-1; D gene ambiguous. In germline, CDR1 is SGHRS, CDR2 YFSETQ. V was cut by 0 bases and J by 4 bases, with 14 bases left in between. The CDR3 is made up of 16 amino acids. DNA of the CDR3: TGCGCCAGCAGCTTGGTTACCGGAGCTGGTTACAATGAGCAGTTCTTC. Amino acids: CASSLVTGAGYNEQFF.

Only a few counts were recorded for this clone. The genes are TRBV14 and TRBJ1-1, with 8 positions matching TRBD1. The CDR3 is 14 residues long. The V and J ends lost 0 bases and 8 bases, in that order; junction bases with no gene match: 5. Germline assignment: CDR1 SGHDN and CDR2 FVKESK. The CDR3 DNA reads as TGTGCCAGCAGCCAAGACCGGGACAGGCAAGAAGCTTTCTTT. This gives the protein CASSQDRDRQEAFF.

The CDR3 region has the DNA TGTGCCAGCAGCTCTGGACAACCTTCTGGAAACACCATATATTTT. Translating it yields CASSSGQPSGNTIYF. The V and J genes are TRBV7-2 and TRBJ1-3; TRBD1 might be the D (5 bases). The germline V gene encodes CDR1 SGHTA and CDR2 FQGNSA. The CDR3 is 15 amino acids. V dropped 4 bases and J dropped 1 base, with 11 bases sitting between them.

This clone has just a few counts. Additional DNA sequences in this sample encode the identical CDR3. This sequence joins TRBV6-1 and TRBJ1-1; D not resolved. The CDR3 covers 12 residues. Germline V gene sequence: CDR1 MNHNS, CDR2 SASEGT. Trimming pared 2 bases from V and 5 bases from J, leaving 6 bases between. CDR3 DNA: TGTGCCAGCAGTGAACGAGGGACTGAAGCTTTCTTT. This encodes CASSERGTEAFF.

The chain links TRBV30 to TRBJ2-7, with TRBD1 matching 7 bases. Germline assignment: CDR1 GTSNPN and CDR2 SVGIG (reference sequence). This CDR3 is 15 amino acids long. With V trimmed by 5 bases and J by 7 bases, 17 bases remained unmatched. The CDR3 DNA follows: TGTGCCTGGTCCGTAGCGAGGGGGCCTTCGGGGGAGCAGTACTTC. It is translated as CAWSVARGPSGEQYF.

The gene calls are TRBV6-5 and TRBJ2-1; D might be TRBD1 (6 bases). This CDR3 spans 14 amino acids. The germline V gene encodes CDR1 MNHEY and CDR2 SVGAGI. Trimming removed 6 bases from V and 4 bases from J, with 13 bases in between. CDR3 in DNA: TGTGCCAGCAGAGGGGGACCGGGGTACAATGAGCAGTTCTTC. The encoded protein is CASRGGPGYNEQFF.

A few counts support this clone. The chain links TRBV6-5 to TRBJ1-2; D is possibly TRBD1 (5 bases). The germline gives CDR1 MNHEY, CDR2 SVGAGI. Trimming cost V 5 bases and J 0 bases, with 10 bases left between them. This CDR3 spans 14 amino acids. The CDR3 region has the DNA TGTGCCAGCAGTCGACAGCCTGCTAACTATGGCTACACCTTC. It yields the protein CASSRQPANYGYTF.

J is TRBJ2-3 and V is TRBV6-5, with a weak D call TRBD2 (5 bases). V dropped 0 bases and J dropped 1 base, with 11 bases sitting between them. The CDR3 runs to 16 residues. Germline loops: CDR1 MNHEY, CDR2 SVGAGI. The CDR3 DNA follows: TGTGCCAGCAGTTACTCGGACTCCGCGCGCACAGATACGCAGTATTTT. Its translation is CASSYSDSARTDTQYF.

This clone turned up a few times. This chain links TRBV11-2 with TRBJ2-1; a weak D match, TRBD1 (5 bases). Germline CDR1 is SGHAT and CDR2 is FQNNGV. V lost 6 bases, J lost 8 bases, and 20 bases lay in between. The CDR3 runs to 15 residues. CDR3: CASSLQALPSHEQFF. DNA for the CDR3: TGTGCCAGCAGTTTACAGGCGTTACCGAGTCATGAGCAGTTCTTC.

The rearrangement uses TRBV11-2 and TRBJ2-7; 9 bases are shared with TRBD1. V lost 1 base to trimming and J lost 7 bases; unmatched junction nucleotides: 5. CDR3 length equals 14 residues. Germline V CDR1 and CDR2: SGHAT, FQNNGV. CDR3 nucleotide sequence: TGTGCCAGCAGCTTAGGGTCCGGACAGGGGGAGCAGTACTTC. This sequence encodes CASSLGSGQGEQYF. Full variable domain (outside the CDR3, taken from reference TRBV11-2 and TRBJ2-7): EAGVAQSPRYKIIEKRQSVAFWCNPISGHATLYWYQQILGQGPKLLIQFQNNGVVDDSQLPKDRFSAERLKGVDSTLKIQPAKLEDSAVYLCASSLGSGQGEQYFGPGTRLTVT.

Only a few counts were recorded for this clone. This sequence joins TRBV10-3 and TRBJ1-5, with D possibly TRBD1 on 6 matching bases. The CDR3 loop spans 15 amino acids. V was cut by 10 bases and J by 5 bases, with 21 bases left in between. CDR1 is ENHRY, CDR2 SYGVKD, per germline. As DNA, the CDR3 is TGTGCCACCCGACAGGCGGGCCCCAACGATCAGCCCCAGCATTTT. It codes for CATRQAGPNDQPQHF.

The chain couples TRBV7-9 to TRBJ2-4; 8 positions match TRBD1. The CDR3 sequence is 14 residues long. V was pared by 5 bases and J by 5 bases, with 5 bases of the junction left unmatched. Looked up from germline, CDR1 is SEHNR and CDR2 is FQNEAQ (reference sequence). Here the CDR3 reads CASSPDRDENIQYF. Here the CDR3 DNA reads TGTGCCAGCAGCCCGGACAGGGATGAAAACATTCAGTACTTC.

Here the CDR3 DNA reads TGTGCCAGCAGCCTAGAGGGGGTTTTTGGTGAAGCTTTCTTT. The encoded protein is CASSLEGVFGEAFF. This chain connects TRBV6-6 to TRBJ1-1, with D maybe TRBD1 (6 bases). Germline V gives CDR1 MNHNY, CDR2 SVGAGI (reference sequence). CDR3 size: 14 residues. Between the trimmed V and J ends, which lost 6 bases and 7 bases, there was a span of 18 bases.

This clone was seen just once. This CDR3 reads CASSEASRGNTEAFF. CDR3 DNA sequence: TGTGCCAGCAGTGAAGCAAGCAGGGGGAACACTGAAGCTTTCTTT. The chain employs TRBV2 and TRBJ1-1; perhaps TRBD1 as D (6 bases). The CDR3 length is 15 residues. CDR1 and CDR2 from the germline V gene are SNHLY and FYNNEI. The V end lost 0 bases, the J end lost 1 base, and 9 bases lay between the germline ends.

The J gene is TRBJ1-2, the V gene TRBV6-1; tentative D call: TRBD1 (5 bases). There are 13 residues in the CDR3. Germline V gene sequence: CDR1 MNHNS, CDR2 SASEGT. With 5 bases removed from V and 4 bases from J, the gap between germline ends came to 11 bases. CDR3 DNA sequence: TGTGCCAGCAGTTTCAGGGTCGCCTATGGCTACACCTTC. It is translated as CASSFRVAYGYTF.

The rearrangement links TRBV7-9 to TRBJ2-2; tentative D call: TRBD2 (6 bases). This CDR3 region has 15 residues. Trimming cost V 1 base and J 0 bases, with 6 bases left between them. Germline V gene lookup returns CDR1 SEHNR and CDR2 FQNEAQ (reference sequence). The CDR3 sequence: CASSLGGANTGELFF. The CDR3 DNA reads TGTGCCAGCAGCTTAGGCGGGGCGAACACCGGGGAGCTGTTTTTT.

The sample holds a few counts of this clone. The V call is TRBV18, the J call TRBJ2-1, with TRBD2 as a possible D gene (6 bases). CDR1 is KGHSH and CDR2 is LQKENI in the germline V gene. The V and J ends lost 3 bases and 5 bases respectively, with 17 bases between them. This CDR3 has 16 amino acids. CDR3 protein: CASSPRLGSIDNEQFF. The CDR3 DNA reads as TGTGCCAGCTCACCCCGACTAGGGTCTATCGACAATGAGCAGTTCTTC.

This clone was picked up many times. The chain combines TRBV10-3 with TRBJ1-1, with D perhaps matching TRBD1 (5 bases). The V end was cut by 0 bases, the J end by 5 bases, with 13 bases between. The CDR3 runs 15 residues. Germline-derived CDR1 and CDR2 are ENHRY and SYGVKD. The CDR3 loop reads CAISESMEGFTEAFF. Here the CDR3 DNA reads TGTGCCATCAGTGAGTCGATGGAGGGGTTTACTGAAGCTTTCTTT.

This clone appeared a few times. The chain uses TRBV11-3 and TRBJ2-5; tentative D call: TRBD2 (5 bases). CDR1 and CDR2 from the germline V gene are SGHNT and YENEEA. This CDR3 is 13 amino acids long. Deletions cut 4 bases from V and 3 bases from J, with 9 bases between. CDR3 DNA: TGTGCCAGCAGCTACGGACTGGAAGAGACCCAGTACTTC. Protein: CASSYGLEETQYF.

V and J are TRBV15 and TRBJ2-5, with D perhaps TRBD2 (5 bases). This CDR3 is 14 amino acids long. V was clipped by 1 base and J by 5 bases, with 11 bases between them. Germline lookup yields CDR1 LNHNV and CDR2 YYDKDF (reference sequence). The CDR3 sequence is CATSRGEGFETQYF. For the CDR3, the DNA is TGTGCCACCAGCAGAGGAGAGGGTTTCGAGACCCAGTACTTC.

The chain carries TRBV11-3 and TRBJ2-1; TRBD2 agrees at 7 bases. Trimming removed 2 bases from V and 4 bases from J; junction bases left unmatched: 5. This CDR3 contains 15 residues. Germline V CDR1 and CDR2: SGHNT, YENEEA. The CDR3 DNA reads TGTGCCAGCAGCTTAAACGGGGGGAAATACAATGAGCAGTTCTTC. Translated: CASSLNGGKYNEQFF. The full variable domain, rest sourced from reference TRBV11-3 and TRBJ2-1, is EAGVVQSPRYKIIEKKQPVAFWCNPISGHNTLYWYLQNLGQGPELLIRYENEEAVDDSQLPKDRFSAERLKGVDSTLKIQPAELGDSAVYLCASSLNGGKYNEQFFGPGTRLTVL.

The genes are TRBV5-4 and TRBJ2-7, with TRBD2 matching 10 bases. The germline V gene encodes CDR1 SGHNT and CDR2 YYREEE (reference sequence). Losses at the gene ends were 4 bases for V and 4 bases for J; bases not matched to a gene: 8. The CDR3 length is 15 residues. The CDR3 here is CASSPPGSGRYEQYF. The CDR3, as DNA: TGTGCCAGCAGCCCACCGGGTAGCGGGAGGTACGAGCAGTACTTC. Full variable domain (remainder filled in from reference TRBV5-4 and TRBJ2-7): ETGVTQSPTHLIKTRGQQVTLRCSSQSGHNTVSWYQQALGQGPQFIFQYYREEENGRGNFPPRFSGLQFPNYSSELNVNALELDDSALYLCASSPPGSGRYEQYFGPGTRLTVT.